These 27 T cell receptor beta chains were sequenced from one sample in a study of regulatory T cells in long-lasting Graves disease. As to time point: persistent/refractory GD, antithyroid drugs over 5 years with positive TRAb. Scientists built the TCR library using RNA that was extracted from PBMCs. Researchers made TCR beta libraries by using iRepertoire HTBI primers and running Arm-PCR on CDR3 regions. TCRdb redid the calling of the multiplex PCR reads with MiXCR, one entry per CDR3 protein. The sample contains more than 650,000 distinct CDR3 sequences, approximately 31% of which appear only once. Sequences were derived from peripheral blood mononuclear cells (PBMCs), sampled when the disease was refractory, from a patient treated with antithyroid drugs. These receptors were obtained from a female donor with Graves disease.

The chain couples TRBV10-3 to TRBJ1-1, with 7 bases identical to TRBD1. Germline assignment: CDR1 ENHRY and CDR2 SYGVKD. V was pared by 7 bases and J by 4 bases, with 12 bases of the junction left unmatched. CDR3 length equals 15 residues. CDR3 DNA: TGTGCCATCATCCAGTCTCCCGCAGGGGGCACTGAAGCTTTCTTT. Translating gives CAIIQSPAGGTEAFF.

This clonotype was seen a handful of times. The chain is built from TRBV30 and TRBJ1-2, with D uncertain. The CDR3 loop spans 12 amino acids. Per the germline V gene, CDR1 is GTSNPN and CDR2 is SVGIG (reference sequence). The V and J ends lost 5 bases and 2 bases respectively, with 9 bases between them. The CDR3 loop reads CAWGAVNYGYTF. Written as DNA, the CDR3 is TGTGCCTGGGGTGCGGTAAACTATGGCTACACCTTC.

This clonotype was found once. One base away lies a much larger clone, so this may be a sequencing read error. The rearrangement links TRBV7-8 to TRBJ1-2; 7 bases are a match to TRBD1. CDR1 SGHVS and CDR2 FQNEAQ come from the germline V gene. CDR3 length: 14 residues. The CDR3 bases are TGTGCCAGCAGCCGATCGACAGGGAACGATGGCTACGCCTTC. This codes for CASSRSTGNDGYAF.

This chain uses TRBV25-1 with TRBJ1-1; D remains unclear. Trimming took 3 bases from V and 9 from J, leaving 5 bases between them. From germline, CDR1 is MGHDK and CDR2 SYGVNS. This CDR3 region has 10 residues. The CDR3 DNA sequence: TGTGCCAGCAGTGAGGGAAAAGCTTTCTTT. Translated, it gives CASSEGKAFF.

This clonotype turned up a few times. The gene calls are TRBV12-3 or TRBV12-4 and TRBJ2-2; TRBD1 matches at 10 bases. With V trimmed by 6 bases and J by 5 bases, 9 bases remained unmatched. The CDR3 has 16 amino acids. The CDR3 nucleotides are TGTGCCAGCAGCCTGGACAGGGGGTTACGAACCGGGGAGCTGTTTTTT. It specifies CASSLDRGLRTGELFF.

The rearrangement uses TRBV6-1 and TRBJ2-7; the D call may be TRBD1 or TRBD2 (5 bases each). The CDR3 covers 15 residues. Germline V gene lookup returns CDR1 MNHNS and CDR2 SASEGT. Trimming took 2 bases from V and 3 from J, leaving 14 bases between them. This chain's CDR3 is CASSELGTEFYEQYF. CDR3 DNA sequence: TGTGCCAGCAGTGAATTAGGGACGGAGTTCTACGAGCAGTACTTC.

The V call is TRBV7-2, the J call TRBJ2-2, with a weak D call TRBD2 (5 bases). The CDR3 totals 14 residues. V lost 1 base and J lost 5, with 8 bases in between. Looked up from germline, CDR1 is SGHTA and CDR2 is FQGNSA. The CDR3 is CASSLEAETGELFF. For the CDR3, the DNA is TGTGCCAGCAGCTTAGAAGCGGAAACCGGGGAGCTGTTTTTT. The entire variable domain, with the rest obtained from reference TRBV7-2 and TRBJ2-2, is as follows: GAGVSQSPSNKVTEKGKDVELRCDPISGHTALYWYRQSLGQGLEFLIYFQGNSAPDKSGLPSDRFSAERTGGSVSTLTIQRTQQEDSAVYLCASSLEAETGELFFGEGSRLTVL.

This chain connects TRBV29-1 to TRBJ2-5; D is ambiguous. This CDR3 contains 12 residues. Trimming took off 5 bases at V and 2 bases at J, with 9 bases between the two ends. Germline CDR1 reads SQVTM; CDR2 reads ANQGSEA. The CDR3 is CSVSGSQETQYF. In DNA form, the CDR3 reads TGCAGCGTTAGTGGCAGTCAAGAGACCCAGTACTTC.

The rearrangement joins TRBV20-1 to TRBJ2-7; 9 positions match TRBD1. The V gene end was trimmed by 6 bases and the J gene end by 6 bases; junction bases not matched to a gene: 6. Germline CDR1 is DFQATT and CDR2 is SNEGSKA (reference sequence). CDR3 length: 12 amino acids. The CDR3 DNA follows: TGCAGTGCGACGACAGGGGGGAGCGAGCAGTACTTC. Its translation: CSATTGGSEQYF.

V gene TRBV5-1 combines with J gene TRBJ1-6; the D gene is possibly TRBD1 (6 bases). Trimming cost V 7 bases and J 7 bases, with 21 bases left between them. The germline CDR1 and CDR2 sequences are SGHRS and YFSETQ. The CDR3 is made up of 16 amino acids. The CDR3 DNA is TGCGCCAGCCAAGCGACCGGGACACCCCCGAATTCACCCCTCCACTTT. Its translation: CASQATGTPPNSPLHF.

On this clonotype: A read error is possible here, since a much larger clone lies one base away. V gene TRBV28 combines with J gene TRBJ1-6; D is possibly TRBD1 (6 bases). The CDR3 consists of 15 residues. From germline, CDR1 is MDHEN and CDR2 SYDVKM. Trimming removed 5 bases from V and 10 bases from J, with 18 bases in between. In nucleotides, the CDR3 is TGTGCCAGCAGTAAATGGGCAAGGGGGGCCTCACCCCTCCACTTT. Translated, it gives CASSKWARGASPLHF.

This clonotype was recorded many times. The V call is TRBV2, the J call TRBJ1-5; D uncertain. V lost 1 base and J 13 bases, leaving 8 bases between the germline ends. CDR3 size: 11 residues. Germline V gives CDR1 SNHLY, CDR2 FYNNEI. The CDR3 DNA is TGTGCCAGCAGTGAAGAACAGACTCAGCATTTT. This codes for CASSEEQTQHF.

This clonotype was counted only a few times. V and J are TRBV20-1 and TRBJ2-5; D gene uncertain. The V gene lost 4 bases and the J gene lost 4 bases, with 16 bases spanning the gap. From germline, CDR1 is DFQATT and CDR2 SNEGSKA (reference sequence). The CDR3 is made up of 14 amino acids. The CDR3 is CSATKTASGETQYF. CDR3 sequence (DNA): TGCAGTGCTACTAAAACGGCCTCAGGAGAGACCCAGTACTTC.

V gene TRBV25-1 combines with J gene TRBJ2-7; D perhaps matches TRBD2 (6 bases). The CDR3 sequence is 13 residues long. The germline V gene has CDR1 MGHDK and CDR2 SYGVNS. Trimming took 8 bases from V and 3 from J, leaving 14 bases between them. CDR3 DNA: TGTGCCAGCGGGACGGAGGGAGGCTACGAGCAGTACTTC. This codes for CASGTEGGYEQYF.

This clonotype has ten or more counts. The rearrangement uses TRBV30 and TRBJ2-7; D gene uncertain. V shed 1 base and J shed 4 bases, with 5 bases lying between them. Germline lookup yields CDR1 GTSNPN and CDR2 SVGIG (reference sequence). This CDR3 is built from 11 residues. CDR3 DNA sequence: TGTGCCTGGAGTGCGCCTTACGAGCAGTACTTC. Protein sequence: CAWSAPYEQYF. Supplemented by reference TRBV30 and TRBJ2-7, the full variable domain reads SQTIHQWPATLVQPVGSPLSLECTVEGTSNPNLYWYRQAAGRGLQLLFYSVGIGQISSEVPQNLSASRPQDRQFILSSKKLLLSDSGFYLCAWSAPYEQYFGPGTRLTVT.

In this sample, this clonotype turned up a few times. This rearrangement joins TRBV2 to TRBJ1-5, with D possibly matching TRBD1 (6 bases). Germline loops: CDR1 SNHLY, CDR2 FYNNEI. The CDR3 sequence is 17 residues long. V gave up 5 bases and J gave up 2 bases, with 19 bases separating them. The CDR3 reads CASSPHRTGPGNQPQHF. The CDR3 nucleotides are TGTGCCAGCAGTCCACACCGAACAGGGCCAGGCAATCAGCCCCAGCATTTT.

The chain is built from TRBV25-1 and TRBJ1-1; unclear D gene. The CDR3 is 15 amino acids. Germline loops: CDR1 MGHDK, CDR2 SYGVNS. V lost 1 base, J lost 1 base, and 10 bases lay in between. The CDR3 protein is CASSEFGVTNTEAFF. DNA of the CDR3: TGTGCCAGCAGTGAATTTGGGGTGACGAACACTGAAGCTTTCTTT.

The rearrangement joins TRBV6-2 or TRBV6-3 to TRBJ2-5; 8 bases are shared with TRBD2. The CDR3 loop spans 12 amino acids. Trimming removed 5 bases from V and 5 bases from J; junction bases left unmatched: 1. CDR1 MNHEY and CDR2 SVGEGT come from the germline V gene. The CDR3 DNA sequence: TGTGCCAGCAGTGGGACTAGGGAGACCCAGTACTTC. It encodes CASSGTRETQYF.

For the CDR3, the DNA is TGTGCCAGCAGCCTAGATCAGGGAAACTATGGCTACACCTTC. Encoded protein: CASSLDQGNYGYTF. This chain uses TRBV9 with TRBJ1-2; the D gene is possibly TRBD1 (5 bases). V shed 4 bases and J shed 2 bases, with 12 bases lying between them. The germline gives CDR1 SGDLS, CDR2 YYNGEE. There are 14 residues in the CDR3.

This clonotype has just a few counts. This chain connects TRBV7-9 to TRBJ2-7; tentative D call: TRBD1 (5 bases). CDR1 is SEHNR, CDR2 FQNEAQ, per germline (reference sequence). V lost 5 bases, J lost 5 bases, and 13 bases lay in between. This CDR3 has 13 residues. The CDR3, as DNA: TGTGCCAGCAGCCAGGGTAACTCTAACGAGCAGTACTTC. This sequence encodes CASSQGNSNEQYF.

The chain is built from TRBV29-1 and TRBJ2-7; unclear D gene. Deletions cut 6 bases from V and 3 bases from J, with 9 bases between. This CDR3 is built from 11 residues. Germline assignment: CDR1 SQVTM and CDR2 ANQGSEA. The CDR3 DNA follows: TGCAGCGTCTACGACCACTACGAGCAGTACTTC. Translated, it gives CSVYDHYEQYF.

The sample holds a few counts of this clonotype. The chain has TRBV29-1 and TRBJ1-1; 8 nucleotides align to TRBD1. This CDR3 contains 10 residues. Per germline, CDR1 SQVTM and CDR2 ANQGSEA. J lost 8 bases, V lost 7 bases, and 3 bases had no gene match. The CDR3 is CSAGDREAFF. Written as DNA, the CDR3 is TGCAGCGCGGGGGACAGGGAAGCTTTCTTT.

This chain uses TRBV28 with TRBJ1-1, with a weak D call TRBD1 (5 bases). The CDR3 loop spans 14 amino acids. Germline V gives CDR1 MDHEN, CDR2 SYDVKM. V was pared by 2 bases and J by 11 bases, with 18 bases between. DNA for the CDR3: TGTGCCAGCAGTTTAACCCCTCCAGGGAATTTGGCTTTCTTT. Its protein product is CASSLTPPGNLAFF.

This clonotype showed up many times. V gene TRBV11-2 combines with J gene TRBJ1-2; D gene uncertain. V was clipped by 5 bases and J by 5 bases, with 12 bases between them. Germline-derived CDR1 and CDR2 are SGHAT and FQNNGV. The CDR3 consists of 13 residues. Here the CDR3 reads CASSSPDLYGYTF. Here the CDR3 DNA reads TGTGCCAGCAGCAGCCCAGATCTTTATGGCTACACCTTC.

This clonotype was detected many times. The chain joins TRBV12-3 or TRBV12-4 to TRBJ1-1; a possible D gene is TRBD1 (6 bases). V was shortened by 4 bases and J by 11 bases, with 26 bases between the two germline ends. CDR3 length: 16 amino acids. CDR3 in amino acids: CASSWGRRGQSKAAFF. DNA of the CDR3: TGTGCCAGCAGTTGGGGGAGGAGGGGACAAAGTAAAGCCGCTTTCTTT.

J is TRBJ2-2 and V is TRBV6-5; 7 nucleotides line up with TRBD1. V trimming: 3 bases; J trimming: 5 bases; junction bases outside the gene matches: 3. From germline, CDR1 is MNHEY and CDR2 SVGAGI. This CDR3 is built from 14 residues. As DNA, the CDR3 is TGTGCCAGCAGTTATAACAGGGGAACCGGGGAGCTGTTTTTT. The encoded protein is CASSYNRGTGELFF.

The table lists this clonotype with many counts. The chain links TRBV6-1 to TRBJ2-7; a possible D gene is TRBD1 (7 bases). Per germline, CDR1 MNHNS and CDR2 SASEGT. V was shortened by 6 bases and J by 7 bases, with 19 bases between the two germline ends. The CDR3 totals 14 residues. The chain's CDR3 is CASRSEGAIWEQYF. CDR3 in DNA: TGTGCCAGCAGGTCGGAGGGGGCGATTTGGGAGCAGTACTTC.